The clone carrying this T cell receptor beta chain came up a few times. The data are from a study of T cell repertoires in cytomegalovirus infection. TCRdb recomputed calls from the reads with MiXCR, one row per CDR3 protein. The sample consists of 200,000 to 250,000 distinct CDR3 sequences, about 23% of them appearing once. CDR3 size: 14 residues. CDR1 and CDR2 from the germline V gene are MDHEN and SYDVKM. The V end was cut by 3 bases, the J end by 7 bases, with 13 bases between. V is TRBV28 and J is TRBJ1-5; possible D gene TRBD1, 5 bases. This clonotype originated in a human donor in good health (CMV status not recorded). Some clones in this sample may be carry-over from other donors' samples. The source material was CD8+ T cells from PBMCs. For the CDR3, the DNA is TGTGCCAGCAGTTTGGGGGGGGTGGACCAGCCCCAGCATTTT. Amino acids: CASSLGGVDQPQHF.